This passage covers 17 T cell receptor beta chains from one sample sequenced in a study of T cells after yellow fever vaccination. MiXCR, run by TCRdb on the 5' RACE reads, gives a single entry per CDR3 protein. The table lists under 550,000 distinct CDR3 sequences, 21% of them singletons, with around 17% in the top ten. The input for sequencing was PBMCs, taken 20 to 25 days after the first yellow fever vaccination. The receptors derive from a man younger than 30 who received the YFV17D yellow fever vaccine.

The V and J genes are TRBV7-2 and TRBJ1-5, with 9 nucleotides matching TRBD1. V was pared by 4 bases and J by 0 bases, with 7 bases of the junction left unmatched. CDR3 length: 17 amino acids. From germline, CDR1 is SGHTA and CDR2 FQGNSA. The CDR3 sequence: CASSSGQGANSNQPQHF. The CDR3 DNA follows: TGTGCCAGCAGCTCGGGACAGGGTGCCAATAGCAATCAGCCCCAGCATTTT.

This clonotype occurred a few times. The DNA for the CDR3 is TGTGCCAGTAGTATGGGAACGGGGTCGTGGGAGACCCAGTACTTC. Translating it yields CASSMGTGSWETQYF. V is TRBV19 and J is TRBJ2-5, with a weak D call TRBD2 (5 bases). Germline values: CDR1 LNHDA, CDR2 SQIVND (reference sequence). V was pared by 3 bases and J by 5 bases, with 16 bases between. The CDR3 length is 15 residues.

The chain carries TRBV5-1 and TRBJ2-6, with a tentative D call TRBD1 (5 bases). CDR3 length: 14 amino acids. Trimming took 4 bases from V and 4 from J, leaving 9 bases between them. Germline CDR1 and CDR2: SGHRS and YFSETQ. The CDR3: CASSPDNGANVLTF. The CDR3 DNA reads TGCGCCAGCAGCCCGGACAACGGGGCCAACGTCCTGACTTTC.

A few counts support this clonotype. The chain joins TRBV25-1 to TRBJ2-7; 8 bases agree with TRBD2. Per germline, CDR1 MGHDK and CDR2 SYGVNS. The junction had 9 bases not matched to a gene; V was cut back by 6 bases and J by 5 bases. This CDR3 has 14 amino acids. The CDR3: CASRPLGLANEQYV. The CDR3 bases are TGTGCCAGCAGGCCGCTAGGACTAGCTAACGAGCAGTACGTC.

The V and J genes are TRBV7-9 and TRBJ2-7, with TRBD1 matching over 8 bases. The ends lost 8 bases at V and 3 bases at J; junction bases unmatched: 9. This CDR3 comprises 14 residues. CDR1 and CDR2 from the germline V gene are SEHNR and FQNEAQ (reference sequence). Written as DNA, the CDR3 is TGTGCCAGCGGAGGTTCCGGGACAGGCTACGAGCAGTACTTC. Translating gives CASGGSGTGYEQYF.

The chain's CDR3 is CSASWTVDGNLNTEAFF. The CDR3, as DNA: TGCAGTGCTAGTTGGACGGTCGATGGGAACTTGAACACTGAAGCTTTCTTT. The chain employs TRBV20-1 and TRBJ1-1, with D hard to call. Germline lookup yields CDR1 DFQATT and CDR2 SNEGSKA (reference sequence). This CDR3 is 17 amino acids long. Trimming took off 3 bases at V and 0 bases at J, with 20 bases between the two ends.

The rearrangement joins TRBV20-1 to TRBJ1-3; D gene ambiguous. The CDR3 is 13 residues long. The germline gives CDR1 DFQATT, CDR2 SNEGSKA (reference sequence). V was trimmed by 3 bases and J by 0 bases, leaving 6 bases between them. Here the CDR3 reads CSARSISGNTIYF. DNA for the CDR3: TGCAGTGCTAGGTCCATCTCTGGAAACACCATATATTTT.

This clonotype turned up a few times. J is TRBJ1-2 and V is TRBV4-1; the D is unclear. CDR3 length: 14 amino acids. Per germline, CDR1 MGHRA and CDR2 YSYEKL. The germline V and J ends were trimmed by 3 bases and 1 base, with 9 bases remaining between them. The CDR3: CASSQEGINYGYTF. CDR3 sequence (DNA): TGCGCCAGCAGCCAGGAGGGTATTAACTATGGCTACACCTTC.

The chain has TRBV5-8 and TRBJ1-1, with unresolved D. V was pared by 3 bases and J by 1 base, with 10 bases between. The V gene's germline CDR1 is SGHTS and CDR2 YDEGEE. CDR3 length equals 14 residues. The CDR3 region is CASSSEPGNTEAFF. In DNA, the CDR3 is TGTGCCAGCAGCTCCGAACCTGGGAACACTGAAGCTTTCTTT.

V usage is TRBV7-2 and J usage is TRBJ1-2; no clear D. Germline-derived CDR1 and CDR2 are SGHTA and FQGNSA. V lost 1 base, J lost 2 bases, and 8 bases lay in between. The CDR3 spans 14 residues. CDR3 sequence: CASSLDRQNYGYTF. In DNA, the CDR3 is TGTGCCAGCAGCTTAGATAGGCAGAACTATGGCTACACCTTC.

CDR3 sequence: CAISGRGGAGPDTEAFF. CDR3 DNA sequence: TGTGCCATCAGTGGGAGGGGGGGGGCAGGACCGGACACTGAAGCTTTCTTT. The genes are TRBV10-3 and TRBJ1-1; D is perhaps TRBD1 (6 bases). Germline-derived CDR1 and CDR2 are ENHRY and SYGVKD. The V gene lost 4 bases and the J gene lost 3 bases, with 21 bases spanning the gap. CDR3 length: 17 amino acids.

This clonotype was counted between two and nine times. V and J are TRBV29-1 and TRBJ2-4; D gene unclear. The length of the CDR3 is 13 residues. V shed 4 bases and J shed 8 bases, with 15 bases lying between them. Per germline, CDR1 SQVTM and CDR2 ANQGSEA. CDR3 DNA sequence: TGCAGCGTTGCCCCGGGCCAGGCTGACATTCAGTACTTC. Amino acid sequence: CSVAPGQADIQYF.

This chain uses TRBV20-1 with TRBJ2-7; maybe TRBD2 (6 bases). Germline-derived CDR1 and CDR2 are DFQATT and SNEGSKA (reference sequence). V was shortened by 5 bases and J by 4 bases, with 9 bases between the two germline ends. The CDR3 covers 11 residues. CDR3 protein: CSAGTVYEQYF. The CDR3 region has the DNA TGCAGTGCTGGGACTGTATACGAGCAGTACTTC.

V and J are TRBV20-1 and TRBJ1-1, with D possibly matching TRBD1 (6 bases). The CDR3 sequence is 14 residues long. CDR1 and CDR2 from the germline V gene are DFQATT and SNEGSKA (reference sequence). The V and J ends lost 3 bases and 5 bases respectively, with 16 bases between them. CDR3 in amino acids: CSARVGQGWTEAFF. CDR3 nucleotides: TGCAGTGCTAGGGTCGGTCAGGGGTGGACTGAAGCTTTCTTT.

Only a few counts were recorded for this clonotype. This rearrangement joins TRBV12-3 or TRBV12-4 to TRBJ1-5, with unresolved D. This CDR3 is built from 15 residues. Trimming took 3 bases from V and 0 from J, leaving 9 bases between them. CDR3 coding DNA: TGTGCCAGCAGTTTCCAAGGTTATAGCAATCAGCCCCAGCATTTT. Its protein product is CASSFQGYSNQPQHF.

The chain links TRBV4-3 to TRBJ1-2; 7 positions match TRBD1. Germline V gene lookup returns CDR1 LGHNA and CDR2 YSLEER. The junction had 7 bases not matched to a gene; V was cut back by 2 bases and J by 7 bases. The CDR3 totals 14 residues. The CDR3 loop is CASSQRQGLSGYTF. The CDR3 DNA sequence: TGCGCCAGCAGCCAACGACAGGGCCTCTCTGGCTACACCTTC.

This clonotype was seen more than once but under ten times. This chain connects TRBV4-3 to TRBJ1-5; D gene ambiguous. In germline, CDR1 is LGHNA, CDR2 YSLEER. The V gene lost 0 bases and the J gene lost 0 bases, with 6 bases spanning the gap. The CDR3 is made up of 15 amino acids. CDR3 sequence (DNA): TGCGCCAGCAGCCAAGATCGGTTTAGCAATCAGCCCCAGCATTTT. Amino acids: CASSQDRFSNQPQHF.